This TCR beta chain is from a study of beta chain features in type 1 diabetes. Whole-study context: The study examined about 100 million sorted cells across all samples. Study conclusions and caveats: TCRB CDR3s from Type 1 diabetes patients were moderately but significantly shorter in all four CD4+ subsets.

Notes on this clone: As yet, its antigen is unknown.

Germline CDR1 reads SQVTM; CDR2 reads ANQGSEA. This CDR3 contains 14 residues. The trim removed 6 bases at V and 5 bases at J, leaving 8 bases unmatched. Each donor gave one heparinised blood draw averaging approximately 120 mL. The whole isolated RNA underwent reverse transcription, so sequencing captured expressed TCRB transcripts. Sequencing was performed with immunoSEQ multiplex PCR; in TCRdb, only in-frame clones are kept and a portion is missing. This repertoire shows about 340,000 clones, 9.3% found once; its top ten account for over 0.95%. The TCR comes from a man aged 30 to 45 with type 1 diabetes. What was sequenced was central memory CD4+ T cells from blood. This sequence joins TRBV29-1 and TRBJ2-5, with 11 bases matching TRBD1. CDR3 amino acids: CSVARGTGGETQYF. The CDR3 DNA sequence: TGCAGCGTCGCCCGGGGGACAGGGGGGGAGACCCAGTACTTC.